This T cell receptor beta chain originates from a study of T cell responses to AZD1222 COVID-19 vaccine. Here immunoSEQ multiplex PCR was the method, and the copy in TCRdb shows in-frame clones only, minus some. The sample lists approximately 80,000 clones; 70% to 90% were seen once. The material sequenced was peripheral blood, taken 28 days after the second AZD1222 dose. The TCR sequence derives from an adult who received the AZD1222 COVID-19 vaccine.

CDR3 residues: CASSVVGGRGNTIYF. As DNA, the CDR3 is TGTGCCAGCAGCGTAGTTGGGGGGAGAGGAAACACCATATATTTT. The chain carries TRBV9 and TRBJ1-3; tentative D call: TRBD1 (5 bases). V lost 0 bases and J 4 bases, leaving 11 bases between the germline ends. The CDR3 runs to 15 residues. Germline V gives CDR1 SGDLS, CDR2 YYNGEE.